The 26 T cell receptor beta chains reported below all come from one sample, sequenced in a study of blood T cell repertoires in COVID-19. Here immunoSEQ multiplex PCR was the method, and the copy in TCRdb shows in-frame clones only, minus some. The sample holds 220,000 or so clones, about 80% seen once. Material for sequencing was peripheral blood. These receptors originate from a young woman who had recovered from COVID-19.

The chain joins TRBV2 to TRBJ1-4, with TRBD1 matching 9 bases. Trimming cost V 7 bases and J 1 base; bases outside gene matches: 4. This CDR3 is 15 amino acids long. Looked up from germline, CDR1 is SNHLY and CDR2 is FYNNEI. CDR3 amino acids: CASTGQGLTNEKLFF. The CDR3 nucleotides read TGTGCCAGCACGGGACAGGGACTAACTAATGAAAAACTGTTTTTT.

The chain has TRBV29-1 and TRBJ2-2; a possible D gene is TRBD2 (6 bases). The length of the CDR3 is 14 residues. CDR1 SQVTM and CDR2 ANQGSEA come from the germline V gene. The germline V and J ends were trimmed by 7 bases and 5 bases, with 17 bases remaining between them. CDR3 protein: CSARGLARTGELFF. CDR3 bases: TGCAGCGCCCGAGGGCTAGCGAGAACCGGGGAGCTGTTTTTT.

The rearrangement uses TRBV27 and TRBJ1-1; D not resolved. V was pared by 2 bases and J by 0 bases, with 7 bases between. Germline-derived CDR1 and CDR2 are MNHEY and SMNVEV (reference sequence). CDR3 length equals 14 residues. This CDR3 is CASSLRGLNTEAFF. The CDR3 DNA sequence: TGTGCCAGCAGTTTACGAGGTTTGAACACTGAAGCTTTCTTT.

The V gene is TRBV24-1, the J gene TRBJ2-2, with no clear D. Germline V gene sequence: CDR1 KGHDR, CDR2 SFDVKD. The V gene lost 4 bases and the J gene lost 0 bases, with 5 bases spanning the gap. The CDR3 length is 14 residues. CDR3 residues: CATSEQTNTGELFF. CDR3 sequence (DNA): TGTGCCACCAGTGAACAAACGAACACCGGGGAGCTGTTTTTT.

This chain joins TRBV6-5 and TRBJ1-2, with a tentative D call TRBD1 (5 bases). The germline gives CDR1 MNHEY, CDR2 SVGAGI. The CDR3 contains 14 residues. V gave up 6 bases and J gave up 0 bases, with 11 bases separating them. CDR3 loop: CASSRQLPNYGYTF. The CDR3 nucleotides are TGTGCCAGCAGCCGACAGCTCCCTAACTATGGCTACACCTTC.

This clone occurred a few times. CDR3 bases: TGTGCCAGCAGTTTAGCGTCGCGAAACACCATATATTTT. It yields the protein CASSLASRNTIYF. This sequence joins TRBV28 and TRBJ1-3; D not resolved. The length of the CDR3 is 13 residues. Trimming took 2 bases from V and 5 from J, leaving 7 bases between them. Germline CDR1 reads MDHEN; CDR2 reads SYDVKM.

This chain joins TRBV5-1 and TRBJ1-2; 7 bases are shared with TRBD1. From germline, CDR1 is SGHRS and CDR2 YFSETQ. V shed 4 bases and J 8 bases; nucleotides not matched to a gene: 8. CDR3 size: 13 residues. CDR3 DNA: TGCGCCAGCAGCCGAGACAGGGATGGAGGCTACACCTTC. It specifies CASSRDRDGGYTF.

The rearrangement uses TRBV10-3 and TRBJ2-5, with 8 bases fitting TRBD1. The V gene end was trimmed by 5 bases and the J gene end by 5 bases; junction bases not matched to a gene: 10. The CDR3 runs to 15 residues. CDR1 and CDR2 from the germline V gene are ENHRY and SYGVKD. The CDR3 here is CAISPGQGDIETQYF. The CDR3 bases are TGTGCCATCAGTCCCGGACAGGGTGATATCGAGACCCAGTACTTC.

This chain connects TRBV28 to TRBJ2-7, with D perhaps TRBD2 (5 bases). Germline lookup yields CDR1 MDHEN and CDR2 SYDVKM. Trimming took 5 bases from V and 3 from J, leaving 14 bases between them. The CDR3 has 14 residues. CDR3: CASSDGGGFYEQYF. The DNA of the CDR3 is TGTGCCAGCAGTGACGGCGGCGGGTTCTACGAGCAGTACTTC.

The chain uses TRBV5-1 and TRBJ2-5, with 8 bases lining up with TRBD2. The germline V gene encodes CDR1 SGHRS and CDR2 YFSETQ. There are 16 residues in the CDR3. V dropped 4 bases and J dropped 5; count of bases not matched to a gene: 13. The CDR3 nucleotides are TGCGCCAGCAGCCCGTTCGCTAGCGGGTCCCACGAGACCCAGTACTTC. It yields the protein CASSPFASGSHETQYF. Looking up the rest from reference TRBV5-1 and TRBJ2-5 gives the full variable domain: KAGVTQTPRYLIKTRGQQVTLSCSPISGHRSVSWYQQTPGQGLQFLFEYFSETQRNKGNFPGRFSGRQFSNSRSEMNVSTLELGDSALYLCASSPFASGSHETQYFGPGTRLLVL.

As DNA, the CDR3 is TGTGCCAGCAGCATTGGGGAGCGGTCCTACGAGCAGTACTTC. Amino acid sequence: CASSIGERSYEQYF. J is TRBJ2-7 and V is TRBV7-9; a weak D match, TRBD2 (5 bases). Looked up from germline, CDR1 is SEHNR and CDR2 is FQNEAQ (reference sequence). This CDR3 comprises 14 residues. V was pared by 5 bases and J by 1 base, with 12 bases between.

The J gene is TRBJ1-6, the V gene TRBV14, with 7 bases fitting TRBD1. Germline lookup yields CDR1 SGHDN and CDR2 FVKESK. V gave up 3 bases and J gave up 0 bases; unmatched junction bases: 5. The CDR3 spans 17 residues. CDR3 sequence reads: CASSHRTGPSYNSPLHF. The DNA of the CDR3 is TGTGCCAGCAGCCATCGGACAGGCCCCTCCTATAATTCACCCCTCCACTTT.

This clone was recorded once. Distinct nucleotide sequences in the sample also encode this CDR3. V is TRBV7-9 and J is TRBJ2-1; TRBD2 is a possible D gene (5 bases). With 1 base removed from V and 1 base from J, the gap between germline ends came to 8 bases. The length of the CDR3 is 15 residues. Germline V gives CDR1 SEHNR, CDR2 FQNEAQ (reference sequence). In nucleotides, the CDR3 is TGTGCCAGCAGCTTAGGGACGGGGTCCTACAATGAGCAGTTCTTC. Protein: CASSLGTGSYNEQFF.

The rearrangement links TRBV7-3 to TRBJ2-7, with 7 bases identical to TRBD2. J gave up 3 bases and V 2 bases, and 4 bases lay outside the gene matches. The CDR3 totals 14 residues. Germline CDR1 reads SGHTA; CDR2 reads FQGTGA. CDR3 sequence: CASSLQGGSYEQYF. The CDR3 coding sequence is TGTGCCAGCAGCTTACAAGGCGGGAGCTACGAGCAGTACTTC.

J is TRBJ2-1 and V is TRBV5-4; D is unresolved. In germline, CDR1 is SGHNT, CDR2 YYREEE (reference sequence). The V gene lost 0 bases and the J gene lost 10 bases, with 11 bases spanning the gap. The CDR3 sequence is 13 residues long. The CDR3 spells CASSLVLPREQFF. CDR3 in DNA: TGTGCCAGCAGCTTGGTGCTTCCGCGGGAGCAGTTCTTC.

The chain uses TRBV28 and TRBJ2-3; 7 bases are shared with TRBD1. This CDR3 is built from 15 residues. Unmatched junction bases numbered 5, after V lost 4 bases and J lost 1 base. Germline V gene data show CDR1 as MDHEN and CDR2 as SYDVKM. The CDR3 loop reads CASSSAGTGTDTQYF. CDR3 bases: TGTGCCAGCAGTTCGGCCGGGACAGGCACAGATACGCAGTATTTT. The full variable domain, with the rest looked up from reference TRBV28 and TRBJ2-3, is DVKVTQSSRYLVKRTGEKVFLECVQDMDHENMFWYRQDPGLGLRLIYFSYDVKMKEKGDIPEGYSVSREKKERFSLILESASTNQTSMYLCASSSAGTGTDTQYFGPGTRLTVL.

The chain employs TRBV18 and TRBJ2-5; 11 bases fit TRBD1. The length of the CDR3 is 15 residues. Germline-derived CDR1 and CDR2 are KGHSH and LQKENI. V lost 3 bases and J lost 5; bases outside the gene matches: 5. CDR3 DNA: TGTGCCAGCTCACCGGACAGGGGGCGGCGCGAGACCCAGTACTTC. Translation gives CASSPDRGRRETQYF.

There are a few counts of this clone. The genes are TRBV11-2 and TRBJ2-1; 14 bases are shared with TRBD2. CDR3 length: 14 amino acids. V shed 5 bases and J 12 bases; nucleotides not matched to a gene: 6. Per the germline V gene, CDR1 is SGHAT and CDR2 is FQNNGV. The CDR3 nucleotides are TGTGCCAGCAGCCGGGGACTAGCGGGAGAGGGGCAGTTCTTC. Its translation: CASSRGLAGEGQFF.

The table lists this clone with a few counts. The chain's CDR3 is CASSYGLGTGELFF. The CDR3 nucleotides are TGTGCCAGCAGTTACGGCCTAGGCACCGGGGAGCTGTTTTTT. The chain uses TRBV6-5 and TRBJ2-2; no clear D. The CDR3 length is 14 residues. With 2 bases removed from V and 4 bases from J, the gap between germline ends came to 8 bases. The germline CDR1 and CDR2 sequences are MNHEY and SVGAGI.

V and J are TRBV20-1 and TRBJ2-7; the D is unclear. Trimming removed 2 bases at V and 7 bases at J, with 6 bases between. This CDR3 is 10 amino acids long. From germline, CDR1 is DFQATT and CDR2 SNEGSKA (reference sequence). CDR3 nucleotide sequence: TGCAGTGCTAGATCGGTTGAGCAGTACTTC. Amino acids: CSARSVEQYF.

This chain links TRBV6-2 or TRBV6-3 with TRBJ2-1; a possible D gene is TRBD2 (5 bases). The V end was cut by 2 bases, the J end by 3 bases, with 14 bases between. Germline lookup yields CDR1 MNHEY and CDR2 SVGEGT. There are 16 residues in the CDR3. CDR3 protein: CASSYRGMSLYNEQFF. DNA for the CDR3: TGTGCCAGCAGTTACCGGGGAATGAGTCTCTACAATGAGCAGTTCTTC.

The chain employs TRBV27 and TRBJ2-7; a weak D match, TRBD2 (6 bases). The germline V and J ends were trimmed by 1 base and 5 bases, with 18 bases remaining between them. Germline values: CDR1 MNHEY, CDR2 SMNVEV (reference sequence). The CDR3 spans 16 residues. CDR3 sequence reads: CASSLFGGLFVDEQYF. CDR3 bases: TGTGCCAGCAGTTTATTTGGAGGGCTTTTCGTCGACGAGCAGTACTTC.

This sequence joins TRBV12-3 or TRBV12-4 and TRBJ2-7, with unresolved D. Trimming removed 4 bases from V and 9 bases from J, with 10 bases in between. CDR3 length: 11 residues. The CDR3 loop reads CASSSTTAQYF. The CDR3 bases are TGTGCCAGCAGTTCCACTACTGCGCAGTACTTC.

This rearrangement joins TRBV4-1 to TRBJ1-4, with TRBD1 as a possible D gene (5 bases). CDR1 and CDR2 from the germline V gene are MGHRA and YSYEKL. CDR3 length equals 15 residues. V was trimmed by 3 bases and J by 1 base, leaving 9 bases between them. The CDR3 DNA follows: TGCGCCAGCAGCCATGATCAGGGAACTAATGAAAAACTGTTTTTT. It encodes CASSHDQGTNEKLFF.

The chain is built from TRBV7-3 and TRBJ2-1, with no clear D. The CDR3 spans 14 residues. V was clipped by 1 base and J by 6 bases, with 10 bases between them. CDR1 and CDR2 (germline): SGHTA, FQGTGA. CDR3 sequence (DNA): TGTGCCAGCAGCTTAAGCCCTAGGTTCAATGAGCAGTTCTTC. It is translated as CASSLSPRFNEQFF. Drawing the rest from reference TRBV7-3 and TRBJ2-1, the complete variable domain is GAGVSQTPSNKVTEKGKYVELRCDPISGHTALYWYRQSLGQGPEFLIYFQGTGAADDSGLPNDRFFAVRPEGSVSTLKIQRTERGDSAVYLCASSLSPRFNEQFFGPGTRLTVL.

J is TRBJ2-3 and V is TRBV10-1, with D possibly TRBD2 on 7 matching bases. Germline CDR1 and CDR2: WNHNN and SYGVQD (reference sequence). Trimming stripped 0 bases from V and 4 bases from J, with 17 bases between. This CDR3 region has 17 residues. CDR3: CASSESGGGPQADTQYF. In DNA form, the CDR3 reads TGCGCCAGCAGTGAGTCGGGGGGGGGCCCGCAGGCAGATACGCAGTATTTT.